A selection of T cell receptor beta chains follows, all from one sample in a study of blood T cell repertoires in COVID-19. Generated by immunoSEQ multiplex PCR, the TCRdb table keeps only in-frame clones and is missing some. This sample has 160,000 or so clones, with less than 90% found just once. Material: peripheral blood. The source is a woman aged 70 to 79 with acute or convalescent COVID-19. Each CDR3 is given with its conserved first and last residue. A D gene is named only where the DNA matches it firmly. Where a row states a size, it is once, few, many or the class of an expanded clone; other rows omit it.

D gene	V gene	J gene	clone size	CDR3 DNA	CDR3 protein
TRBD1	TRBV7-9	TRBJ1-1	.	TGTGCCAGCAGCTTAGGGGACAGGGGGGCGACTGAAGCTTTCTTT	CASSLGDRGATEAFF
.	TRBV29-1	TRBJ1-1	.	TGCAGCGTTTATACCAGGGTAGGGAGGACTGAAGCTTTCTTT	CSVYTRVGRTEAFF
.	TRBV28	TRBJ2-5	.	TGTGCCAGCAGTTACCCAGCGGGCCGACGGGTCCAAGAGACCCAGTACTTC	CASSYPAGRRVQETQYF
.	TRBV6-5	TRBJ1-5	.	TGTGCCAGCAGTAAGGGAGGGCAGCTAAATCAGCCCCAGCATTTT	CASSKGGQLNQPQHF
.	TRBV5-1	TRBJ1-4	.	TGCGCCAGCAGCTTGACTGCAGGGGAAGGGGAAAAACTGTTTTTT	CASSLTAGEGEKLFF
.	TRBV9	TRBJ2-1	few	TGTGCCAGCAGCTTAGGTAACTACAATGAGCAGTTCTTC	CASSLGNYNEQFF
.	TRBV5-1	TRBJ1-4	.	TGCGCCAGCAGCCTGGGAGGGACTTGGGATGAAAAACTGTTTTTT	CASSLGGTWDEKLFF
.	TRBV10-3	TRBJ2-1	.	TGTGCCATCAGTGACAGGGGGGACAATGAGCAGTTCTTC	CAISDRGDNEQFF
.	TRBV28	TRBJ2-5	once	TGTGCCAGCAGCCCAACAGGGATTGGGCAAGAGACCCAGTACTTC	CASSPTGIGQETQYF
TRBD2	TRBV9	TRBJ2-2	.	TGTGCCAGCAGCGTAGGCAATAGCGGGAGGGCCGGGGAGCTGTTTTTT	CASSVGNSGRAGELFF
.	TRBV11-2	TRBJ1-6	.	TGTGCCAGCAGCTCTCGAAGGGGGGGATATAATTCACCCCTCCACTTT	CASSSRRGGYNSPLHF
TRBD1	TRBV19	TRBJ1-2	.	TGTGCCAGTAGTCCAGGGGGCGCTGCTTACTATGGCTACACCTTC	CASSPGGAAYYGYTF
.	TRBV28	TRBJ1-6	once	TGTGCCAGCAGTTTATTTACGGGGAGCTCCTATAATTCACCCCTCCACTTT	CASSLFTGSSYNSPLHF
.	TRBV7-2	TRBJ2-3	few	TGTGCCAGCAGCTTGCGCGGACAACTCACAGATACGCAGTATTTT	CASSLRGQLTDTQYF
.	TRBV18	TRBJ2-5	.	TGTGCCAGCTCACCACCGTCCACGAGCGAGACCCAGTACTTC	CASSPPSTSETQYF
TRBD1	TRBV24-1	TRBJ2-5	.	TGTGCCACCAGTGACCTTGGGACAGGGTGGGAAGAGACCCAGTACTTC	CATSDLGTGWEETQYF
.	TRBV18	TRBJ2-3	.	TGTGCCAGCTCACCACCGGACTTAAAACGCCCGCAGTATTTT	CASSPPDLKRPQYF
TRBD2	TRBV7-3	TRBJ2-1	once	TGTGCCAGCAGCTCGCAGCGGGAGGCTGAGCAGTTCTTC	CASSSQREAEQFF
TRBD1	TRBV7-8	TRBJ1-6	.	TGTGCCAGCAGCTTCGGACAGGGAAGTAATTCACCCCTCCACTTT	CASSFGQGSNSPLHF
.	TRBV5-1	TRBJ2-7	.	TGCGCCAGCAGCTTGGGCAGGGGTACAACCTACGAGCAGTACTTC	CASSLGRGTTYEQYF
.	TRBV7-9	TRBJ1-2	.	TGTGCCAGCAGCTTGGGGCGTAACTATGGCTACACCTTC	CASSLGRNYGYTF
.	TRBV10-3	TRBJ1-2	.	TGTGCCATCAGTGAGTCGGCAGGGTATAACTATGGCTACACCTTC	CAISESAGYNYGYTF
TRBD1	TRBV5-1	TRBJ1-4	.	TGCGCCAGCAGCACAGGGACAGGGGGTGAAAAACTGTTTTTT	CASSTGTGGEKLFF
TRBD1	TRBV11-3	TRBJ2-1	.	TGTGCCAGCAGCTTAGGAACAGGGGTAAACAATGAGCAGTTCTTC	CASSLGTGVNNEQFF
.	TRBV4-2	TRBJ1-1	.	TGTGCCAGCAGCCCCAACAGGGAAACTGAAGCTTTCTTT	CASSPNRETEAFF
.	TRBV20-1	TRBJ1-1	.	TGCAGACCCAGCGCGGCTTTCTTT	CRPSAAFF
TRBD1	TRBV5-6	TRBJ1-5	.	TGTGCCAGCAGCTTTTGGGACAGGGGTATGGGAAGCAATCAGCCCCAGCATTTT	CASSFWDRGMGSNQPQHF